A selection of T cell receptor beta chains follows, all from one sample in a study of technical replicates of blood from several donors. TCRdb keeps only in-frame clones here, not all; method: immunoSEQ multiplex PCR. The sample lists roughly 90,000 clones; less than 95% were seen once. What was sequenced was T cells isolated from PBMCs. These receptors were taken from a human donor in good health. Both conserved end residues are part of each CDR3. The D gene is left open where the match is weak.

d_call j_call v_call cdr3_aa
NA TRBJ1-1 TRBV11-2 CASSLSHGGAATEAFF
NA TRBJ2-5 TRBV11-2 CASRPPGETQYF
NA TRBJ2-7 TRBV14 CASSLTGPNEQYF
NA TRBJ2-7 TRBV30 CAWRRGGAYEQYF
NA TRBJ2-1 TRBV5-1 CASSLPGVYNEQFF
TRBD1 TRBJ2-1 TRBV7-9 CASSLYRDRVLEQFF
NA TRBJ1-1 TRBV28 CASATRTTEAFF
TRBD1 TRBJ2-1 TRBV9 CASSVGGGTGVYNEQFF
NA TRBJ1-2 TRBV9 CASSVALGGRGKTWGYTF
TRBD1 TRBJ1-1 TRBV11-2 CASSPRTGGMNTEAFF
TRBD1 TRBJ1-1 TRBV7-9 CASSSDRAVTEAFF
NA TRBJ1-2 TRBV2 CASSYLDSWVEGYTF
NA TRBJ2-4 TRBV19 CASRAVNLAKNIQYF
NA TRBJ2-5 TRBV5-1 CASSPRSGSGEETQYF
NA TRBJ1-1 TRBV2 CASSDGGGVAEAFF
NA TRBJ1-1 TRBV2 CASSRDTEAFF
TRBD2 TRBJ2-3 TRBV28 CASSLWTSGMSLEDTQYF
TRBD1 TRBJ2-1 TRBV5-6 CASSIRRQGGYNEQFF
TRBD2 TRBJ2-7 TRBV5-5 CASSQKLAGIYEQYF
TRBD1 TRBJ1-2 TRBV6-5 CASSYNEVAGGSGYTF
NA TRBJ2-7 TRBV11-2 CASSLTGAGYEQYF
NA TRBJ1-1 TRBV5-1 CASSLVGQGGTEAFF
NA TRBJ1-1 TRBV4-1 CASSAGRIRMNTEAFF
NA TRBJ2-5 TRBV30 CAWGTGKVQYF
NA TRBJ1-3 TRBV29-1 CSVVLARPQIRPGNTIYF
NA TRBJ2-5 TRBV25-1 CASSVGGRLYQETQYF
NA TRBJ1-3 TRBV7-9 CASSSRTADPSGNTIYF
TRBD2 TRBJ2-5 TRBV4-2 CASSQGGLAGGQETQYF
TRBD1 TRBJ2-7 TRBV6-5 CASSPDRGYEQYF
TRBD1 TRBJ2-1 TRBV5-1 CASGETGTGVYEQFF
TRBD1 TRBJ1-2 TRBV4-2 CASSPQAGTGGDGYTF
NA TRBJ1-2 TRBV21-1 CASSKMVLEQINYGYTF
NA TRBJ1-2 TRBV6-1 CASSRQAYGYTF
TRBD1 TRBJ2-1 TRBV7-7 CASSLMQGAYNEQFF
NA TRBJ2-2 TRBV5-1 CASSFLSGQAYTGELFF
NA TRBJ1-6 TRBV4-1 CASSQETFVQSSYNSPLHF
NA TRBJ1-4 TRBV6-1 CASRPDRPNEKLFF
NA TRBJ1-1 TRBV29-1 CSVGRDWAEAFF
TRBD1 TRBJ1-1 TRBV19 CATGDRDYTEAFF
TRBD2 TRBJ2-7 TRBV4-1 CASSHQSGASSYEQYF
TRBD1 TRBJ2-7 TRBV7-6 CASSYRTGVAYEQYF
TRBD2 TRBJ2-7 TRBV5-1 CASSTRGGYEQYF
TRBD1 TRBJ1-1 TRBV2 CASRQTGYTEAFF
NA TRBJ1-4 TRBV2 CASSTEAYEKLFF
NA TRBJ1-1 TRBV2 CASSKERESVGSSAFF
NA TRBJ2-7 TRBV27 CASSSYSRQAPEQYF
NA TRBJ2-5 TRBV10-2 CASSERDTQETQYF
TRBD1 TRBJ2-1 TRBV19 CATGQGGSDEQFF